These 31 T cell receptor beta chains came from one sample sequenced in a study of early stage breast cancer tumors. Sequencing used immunoSEQ multiplex PCR; TCRdb keeps in-frame clones, though not all of them. The sample shows about 36,000 clones, 70% to 85% of them seen only once. Material for sequencing was blood. These receptors were obtained from a person aged 55 to 69 with breast cancer.

V gene TRBV19 combines with J gene TRBJ2-7; D not certain. CDR3 size: 12 residues. Germline CDR1 reads LNHDA; CDR2 reads SQIVND (reference sequence). Trimming removed 4 bases at V and 7 bases at J, with 11 bases between. CDR3 nucleotides: TGTGCCAGTAGTACAGGATCCCGGGAGCAGTACTTC. Protein product: CASSTGSREQYF.

This clone came up a few times. The V call is TRBV28, the J call TRBJ1-5; D remains unclear. V was cut by 4 bases and J by 0 bases, with 10 bases left in between. Germline CDR1 MDHEN, CDR2 SYDVKM. This CDR3 region has 15 residues. The CDR3 DNA reads TGTGCCAGCAGTTCCGTCAGTGTTAGCAATCAGCCCCAGCATTTT. Translating gives CASSSVSVSNQPQHF.

The V and J genes are TRBV5-1 and TRBJ1-5; D remains ambiguous. V lost 6 bases to trimming and J lost 3 bases, with 16 bases between them. Germline CDR1 and CDR2: SGHRS and YFSETQ. The CDR3 loop spans 15 amino acids. This CDR3 reads CASTITPGPNQPQHF. The DNA of the CDR3 is TGCGCCAGCACGATTACCCCAGGCCCCAATCAGCCCCAGCATTTT.

In its sample, this clone was seen a few times. The chain joins TRBV11-2 to TRBJ1-2, with D uncertain. V lost 3 bases and J 7 bases, leaving 6 bases between the germline ends. The CDR3 consists of 11 residues. Per the germline V gene, CDR1 is SGHAT and CDR2 is FQNNGV. CDR3 DNA sequence: TGTGCCAGCAGCTTTGGCGGTGGCTACACCTTC. Translation: CASSFGGGYTF. Looking up the rest from reference TRBV11-2 and TRBJ1-2 gives the full variable domain: EAGVAQSPRYKIIEKRQSVAFWCNPISGHATLYWYQQILGQGPKLLIQFQNNGVVDDSQLPKDRFSAERLKGVDSTLKIQPAKLEDSAVYLCASSFGGGYTFGSGTRLTVV.

This sequence joins TRBV19 and TRBJ1-4; possible D gene TRBD1, 6 bases. There are 15 residues in the CDR3. Germline V gene sequence: CDR1 LNHDA, CDR2 SQIVND (reference sequence). V gave up 2 bases and J gave up 8 bases, with 15 bases separating them. The chain's CDR3 is CASSIRAGAGEKLFF. DNA for the CDR3: TGTGCCAGTAGTATACGTGCAGGGGCAGGGGAAAAACTGTTTTTT.

The chain joins TRBV14 to TRBJ1-1; D may be TRBD1 (5 bases). Germline V gives CDR1 SGHDN, CDR2 FVKESK. V was cut by 4 bases and J by 4 bases, with 16 bases left in between. The length of the CDR3 is 15 residues. CDR3 residues: CASSRPQGVSTEAFF. CDR3 DNA sequence: TGTGCCAGCAGCCGACCGCAGGGTGTATCCACTGAAGCTTTCTTT.

The rearrangement links TRBV5-1 to TRBJ1-4, with TRBD1 matching over 7 bases. The V gene end was trimmed by 1 base and the J gene end by 4 bases; junction bases not matched to a gene: 4. The CDR3 is 15 residues long. The germline CDR1 and CDR2 sequences are SGHRS and YFSETQ. The CDR3: CASSLYRDSNEKLFF. CDR3 sequence (DNA): TGCGCCAGCAGCTTGTACCGGGACAGTAATGAAAAACTGTTTTTT. The whole variable domain, filled in from reference TRBV5-1 and TRBJ1-4, reads KAGVTQTPRYLIKTRGQQVTLSCSPISGHRSVSWYQQTPGQGLQFLFEYFSETQRNKGNFPGRFSGRQFSNSRSEMNVSTLELGDSALYLCASSLYRDSNEKLFFGSGTQLSVL.

The chain links TRBV18 to TRBJ2-7; 11 bases match TRBD2. CDR1 is KGHSH, CDR2 LQKENI, per germline. V lost 1 base and J lost 0; bases outside the gene matches: 2. CDR3 size: 16 residues. The CDR3 coding sequence is TGTGCCAGCTCACCACTAGCGGGAGGGGTCTCCTACGAGCAGTACTTC. Translation: CASSPLAGGVSYEQYF.

The chain recombines TRBV27 with TRBJ2-5; 10 positions match TRBD1. This CDR3 is built from 15 residues. The germline gives CDR1 MNHEY, CDR2 SMNVEV (reference sequence). Germline trimming cut 5 bases from V and 4 bases from J; bases unmatched to any gene: 7. This chain's CDR3 is CASSADRGRRETQYF. DNA of the CDR3: TGTGCCAGCAGTGCTGACAGGGGGCGCCGAGAGACCCAGTACTTC.

This clone was counted only a few times. The chain links TRBV2 to TRBJ2-5; no firm D call. Trimming stripped 5 bases from V and 4 bases from J, with 17 bases between. This CDR3 comprises 15 residues. In germline, CDR1 is SNHLY, CDR2 FYNNEI. The CDR3 protein is CASSMLESPRETQYF. DNA of the CDR3: TGTGCCAGCAGTATGCTGGAATCCCCTCGAGAGACCCAGTACTTC.

This clone was seen a single time. The sample carries other DNA sequences with the same CDR3. The chain links TRBV6-1 to TRBJ2-7; D not certain. The germline V gene encodes CDR1 MNHNS and CDR2 SASEGT. Trimming removed 4 bases from V and 0 bases from J, with 13 bases in between. The CDR3 totals 15 residues. The CDR3 spells CASSAGLPRSYEQYF. Here the CDR3 DNA reads TGTGCCAGCAGTGCCGGATTACCACGCTCCTACGAGCAGTACTTC.

This chain links TRBV4-1 with TRBJ1-2, with D possibly being TRBD1 (6 bases). Germline assignment: CDR1 MGHRA and CDR2 YSYEKL. Trimming stripped 5 bases from V and 7 bases from J, with 14 bases between. The CDR3 extends over 13 amino acids. CDR3: CASSEGQLGGYTF. The CDR3 DNA follows: TGCGCCAGCAGCGAAGGACAGCTTGGTGGCTACACCTTC.

The chain joins TRBV6-5 to TRBJ1-6, with unresolved D. The V end lost 0 bases, the J end lost 13 bases, and 10 bases lay between the germline ends. Germline CDR1 MNHEY, CDR2 SVGAGI. The CDR3 totals 13 residues. CDR3 in DNA: TGTGCCAGCAGTTACTCGTTCGGGTATCCCCTCCACTTT. It encodes CASSYSFGYPLHF.

This clone showed up just a few times. The V and J genes are TRBV7-9 and TRBJ1-6, with 8 bases identical to TRBD1. Germline-derived CDR1 and CDR2 are SEHNR and FQNEAQ (reference sequence). The CDR3 covers 15 residues. The ends lost 6 bases at V and 3 bases at J; junction bases unmatched: 4. The CDR3: CASRPGTGYNSPLHF. CDR3 coding DNA: TGTGCCAGCAGGCCCGGGACAGGCTATAATTCACCCCTCCACTTT. Combining the CDR3 with reference TRBV7-9 and TRBJ1-6 gives the whole variable domain DTGVSQNPRHKITKRGQNVTFRCDPISEHNRLYWYRQTLGQGPEFLTYFQNEAQLEKSRLLSDRFSAERPKGSFSTLEIQRTEQGDSAMYLCASRPGTGYNSPLHFGNGTRLTVT.

The V call is TRBV11-1, the J call TRBJ2-3, with 12 bases that match TRBD2. Trimming removed 6 bases from V and 5 bases from J; junction bases left unmatched: 6. The CDR3 contains 15 residues. The germline V gene encodes CDR1 SGHAT and CDR2 FQDESV (reference sequence). The CDR3 here is CASSPSGRAGDTQYF. CDR3 DNA sequence: TGTGCCAGCAGTCCTAGCGGGAGGGCCGGAGATACGCAGTATTTT.

The chain combines TRBV6-1 with TRBJ2-7, with 10 bases lining up with TRBD1. V lost 7 bases to trimming and J lost 3 bases; unmatched junction nucleotides: 3. Per germline, CDR1 MNHNS and CDR2 SASEGT. This CDR3 has 13 residues. The CDR3, as DNA: TGTGCCAGCACCAGGACAGGGGGCTACGAGCAGTACTTC. Translation: CASTRTGGYEQYF.

The chain uses TRBV4-2 and TRBJ2-1; perhaps TRBD2 as D (5 bases). The CDR3 sequence is 17 residues long. Trimming stripped 1 base from V and 0 bases from J, with 13 bases between. Germline CDR1 is LGHNA and CDR2 is YNFKEQ. The CDR3 region is CASSQGVGESSYNEQFF. CDR3 in DNA: TGTGCCAGCAGCCAAGGGGTCGGGGAAAGCTCCTACAATGAGCAGTTCTTC.

The V gene is TRBV28, the J gene TRBJ1-2; D is unclear. The germline V and J ends were trimmed by 6 bases and 0 bases, with 8 bases remaining between them. This CDR3 comprises 13 residues. Per the germline V gene, CDR1 is MDHEN and CDR2 is SYDVKM. This chain's CDR3 is CASRFQPNYGYTF. CDR3 DNA sequence: TGTGCCAGCAGATTTCAACCTAACTATGGCTACACCTTC.

V usage is TRBV30 and J usage is TRBJ2-5; 7 bases align to TRBD1. V was pared by 2 bases and J by 4 bases, with 1 base of the junction left unmatched. In germline, CDR1 is GTSNPN, CDR2 SVGIG (reference sequence). CDR3 length: 12 residues. The CDR3: CAWSNRGETQYF. The CDR3 DNA sequence: TGTGCCTGGAGTAACAGGGGAGAGACCCAGTACTTC.

This chain links TRBV20-1 with TRBJ2-7, with D maybe TRBD1 (6 bases). The CDR3 loop spans 11 amino acids. Germline CDR1 DFQATT, CDR2 SNEGSKA (reference sequence). The V end was cut by 2 bases, the J end by 6 bases, with 8 bases between. The CDR3 DNA sequence: TGCAGTGCTAGACAGGGGAGCGAGCAGTACTTC. Protein product: CSARQGSEQYF.

CDR3 residues: CASRPGRNQETQYF. The CDR3 nucleotides read TGTGCCAGCAGGCCGGGGAGAAACCAAGAGACCCAGTACTTC. The V and J genes are TRBV6-5 and TRBJ2-5; the D gene is possibly TRBD2 (5 bases). The germline V and J ends were trimmed by 6 bases and 0 bases, with 11 bases remaining between them. Germline assignment: CDR1 MNHEY and CDR2 SVGAGI. The CDR3 is 14 amino acids.

J is TRBJ1-2 and V is TRBV5-5, with D unresolved. This CDR3 is 13 amino acids long. Germline V gene sequence: CDR1 SGHKS, CDR2 YYEKEE (reference sequence). The V gene lost 2 bases and the J gene lost 2 bases, with 7 bases spanning the gap. DNA for the CDR3: TGTGCCAGCAGCTTACTGGGCAACTATGGCTACACCTTC. It codes for CASSLLGNYGYTF.

This chain uses TRBV5-1 with TRBJ1-5; no clear D gene. This CDR3 spans 13 amino acids. Trimming left V 5 bases short and J 7 bases short, with 13 bases between. The germline V gene encodes CDR1 SGHRS and CDR2 YFSETQ. CDR3 amino acids: CASSLSGVQPQHF. CDR3 DNA sequence: TGCGCCAGCAGTTTGTCTGGGGTCCAGCCCCAGCATTTT.

V usage is TRBV2 and J usage is TRBJ1-5; D may be TRBD1 (5 bases). The CDR3 has 12 residues. V lost 7 bases to trimming and J lost 4 bases, with 8 bases between them. Germline V CDR1 and CDR2: SNHLY, FYNNEI. CDR3 bases: TGTGCCAGCACGGGGGGGAATCAGCCCCAGCATTTT. Residues: CASTGGNQPQHF.

The V call is TRBV7-8, the J call TRBJ1-1; D gene unclear. Between the trimmed V and J ends, which lost 8 bases and 8 bases, there was a span of 21 bases. This CDR3 contains 14 residues. CDR1 is SGHVS, CDR2 FQNEAQ, per germline. CDR3 residues: CASGISPRRTEAFF. The CDR3 DNA reads TGTGCCAGCGGGATATCACCCAGGAGAACCGAAGCTTTCTTT.

For this clone: A read error may account for a junction end that differs from germline. V gene TRBV12-5 combines with J gene TRBJ2-1, with TRBD2 matching over 13 bases. This CDR3 has 19 amino acids. The germline CDR1 and CDR2 sequences are LGHNT and FRNRAP. The CDR3 here is CASGFSTSGRSDSFNEQFF. DNA for the CDR3: TGTGCTAGTGGTTTCTCGACTAGCGGGAGGTCGGACTCCTTCAATGAGCAGTTCTTC.

The count of this clone is one. This chain uses TRBV7-2 with TRBJ1-2, with TRBD1 identical over 9 bases. The CDR3 covers 15 residues. With V trimmed by 2 bases and J by 2 bases, 3 bases remained unmatched. The germline V gene encodes CDR1 SGHTA and CDR2 FQGNSA. CDR3 DNA: TGTGCCAGCAGCTTACGACAGGGGGGGAACTATGGCTACACCTTC. Translating it yields CASSLRQGGNYGYTF.

The chain employs TRBV29-1 and TRBJ2-7; TRBD2 is a possible D gene (5 bases). This CDR3 is built from 11 residues. Trimming removed 5 bases from V and 7 bases from J, with 12 bases in between. Germline CDR1 reads SQVTM; CDR2 reads ANQGSEA. CDR3: CSVKGSREQYF. The CDR3 nucleotides read TGCAGCGTTAAAGGGAGTCGAGAGCAGTACTTC.

A few counts support this clone. DNA for the CDR3: TGTGCCAGCAAGCGACAGGGGTCCTACGAGCAGTACTTC. It translates to CASKRQGSYEQYF. The chain recombines TRBV27 with TRBJ2-7, with TRBD1 identical over 8 bases. The CDR3 has 13 residues. V shed 7 bases and J 1 base; nucleotides not matched to a gene: 3. In germline, CDR1 is MNHEY, CDR2 SMNVEV (reference sequence).

This clone was detected a few times. The J gene is TRBJ1-2, the V gene TRBV4-1, with D tentatively TRBD1 (6 bases). Germline CDR1 MGHRA, CDR2 YSYEKL. V was pared by 3 bases and J by 4 bases, with 21 bases between. The CDR3 is 17 amino acids. CDR3 nucleotide sequence: TGCGCCAGCAGCCAGGGGGGGCAGGGGACCAAGATCTATGGCTACACCTTC. It translates to CASSQGGQGTKIYGYTF.

This chain uses TRBV19 with TRBJ1-1; D unresolved. The CDR3 covers 11 residues. Germline V gene data show CDR1 as LNHDA and CDR2 as SQIVND (reference sequence). With 11 bases removed from V and 1 base from J, the gap between germline ends came to 8 bases. CDR3 coding DNA: TGTGCCTCCCGTCGGAACACTGAAGCTTTCTTT. Amino acid sequence: CASRRNTEAFF.